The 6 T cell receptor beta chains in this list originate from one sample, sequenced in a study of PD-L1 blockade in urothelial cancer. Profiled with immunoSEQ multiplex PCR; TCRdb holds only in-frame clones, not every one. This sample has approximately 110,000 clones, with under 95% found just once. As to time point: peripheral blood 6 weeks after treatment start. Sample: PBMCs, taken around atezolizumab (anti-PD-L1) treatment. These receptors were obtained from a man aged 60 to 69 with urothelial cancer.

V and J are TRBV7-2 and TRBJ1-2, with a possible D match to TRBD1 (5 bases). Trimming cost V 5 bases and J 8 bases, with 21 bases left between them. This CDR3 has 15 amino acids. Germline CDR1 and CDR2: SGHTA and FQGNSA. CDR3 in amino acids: CASSPSGTGKFGYTF. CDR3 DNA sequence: TGTGCCAGCAGCCCCTCCGGGACTGGGAAATTCGGCTACACCTTC.

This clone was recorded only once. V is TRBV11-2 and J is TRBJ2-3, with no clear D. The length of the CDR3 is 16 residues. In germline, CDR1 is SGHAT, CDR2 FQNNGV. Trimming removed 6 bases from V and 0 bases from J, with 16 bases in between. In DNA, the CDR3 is TGTGCCAGCAGTCCAAGGCGGCGCTCTAGCACAGATACGCAGTATTTT. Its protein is CASSPRRRSSTDTQYF. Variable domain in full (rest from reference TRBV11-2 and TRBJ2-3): EAGVAQSPRYKIIEKRQSVAFWCNPISGHATLYWYQQILGQGPKLLIQFQNNGVVDDSQLPKDRFSAERLKGVDSTLKIQPAKLEDSAVYLCASSPRRRSSTDTQYFGPGTRLTVL.

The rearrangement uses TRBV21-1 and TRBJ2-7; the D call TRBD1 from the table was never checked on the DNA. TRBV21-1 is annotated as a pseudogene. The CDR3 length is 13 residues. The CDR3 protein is CASSKGQSYEQYF. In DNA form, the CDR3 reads TGTGCCAGCAGCAAAGGCCAGTCCTACGAGCAGTACTTC.

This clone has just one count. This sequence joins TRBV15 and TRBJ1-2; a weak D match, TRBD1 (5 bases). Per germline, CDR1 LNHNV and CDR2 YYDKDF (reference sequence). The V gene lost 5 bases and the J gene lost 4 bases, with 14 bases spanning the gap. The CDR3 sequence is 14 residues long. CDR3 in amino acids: CATSGGVGIYGYTF. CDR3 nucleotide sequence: TGTGCCACCAGCGGAGGGGTCGGGATCTATGGCTACACCTTC.

CDR3 DNA sequence: TGTGCCAGCAGCTTAATTCAAAGCACAGATACGCAGTATTTT. Protein product: CASSLIQSTDTQYF. The V and J genes are TRBV11-2 and TRBJ2-3; D call uncertain. The CDR3 has 14 residues. V lost 2 bases to trimming and J lost 0 bases, with 6 bases between them. Looked up from germline, CDR1 is SGHAT and CDR2 is FQNNGV. The full variable domain, with the rest looked up from reference TRBV11-2 and TRBJ2-3, is EAGVAQSPRYKIIEKRQSVAFWCNPISGHATLYWYQQILGQGPKLLIQFQNNGVVDDSQLPKDRFSAERLKGVDSTLKIQPAKLEDSAVYLCASSLIQSTDTQYFGPGTRLTVL.

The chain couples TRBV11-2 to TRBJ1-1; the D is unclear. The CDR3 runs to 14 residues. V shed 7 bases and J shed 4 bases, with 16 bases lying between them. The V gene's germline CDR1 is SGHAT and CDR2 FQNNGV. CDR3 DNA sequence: TGTGCCAGCACCCTAGTGGGTAAAGGCACTGAAGCTTTCTTT. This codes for CASTLVGKGTEAFF.